This T cell receptor beta chain was recovered during a study of cytomegalovirus exposure and HLA in healthy donors. Study background: Sequencing of about 179 million T cells in an earlier analysis found more than 100 million unique TCR beta sequences.

The PCR contained 60 Vbeta and 13 Jbeta primers. Original methodology: The count from a later analysis was 60 million to 85 million unique TCR beta chains, roughly 11 million of them shared. TCRdb's table, derived via immunoSEQ multiplex PCR, lists solely in-frame clones and lacks some. That table furnishes V, J and clone size, whereas the DNA furnished D and trimming. Of fewer than 75,000 clones listed, about 82% are singletons. This clone has more than one count but fewer than ten. This CDR3 has 13 residues. From germline, CDR1 is SQVTM and CDR2 ANQGSEA. Trimming took off 8 bases at V and 1 base at J, with 12 bases between the two ends.

The sample comprised PBMCs. This chain connects TRBV29-1 to TRBJ1-5; D gene unclear. This receptor was taken from a woman aged 25 to 45 in good health and CMV-seronegative. The CDR3 is CSFQEESNQPQHF. The CDR3 nucleotides read TGCAGCTTTCAGGAGGAGAGCAATCAGCCCCAGCATTTT.